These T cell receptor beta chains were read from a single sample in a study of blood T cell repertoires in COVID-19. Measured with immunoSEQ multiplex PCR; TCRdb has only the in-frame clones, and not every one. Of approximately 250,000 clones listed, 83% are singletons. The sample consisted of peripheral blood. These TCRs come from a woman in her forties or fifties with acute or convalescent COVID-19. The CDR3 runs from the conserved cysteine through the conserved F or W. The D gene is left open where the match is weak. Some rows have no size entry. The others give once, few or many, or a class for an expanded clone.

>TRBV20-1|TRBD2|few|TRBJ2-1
TGCAGTGCTATTGATGCGGGAGGGACAAATGAGCAGTTCTTC
CSAIDAGGTNEQFF
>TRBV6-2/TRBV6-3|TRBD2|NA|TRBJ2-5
TGTGCCAGCAGTTTGACTAGCGGGGGGCAAGAGACCCAGTACTTC
CASSLTSGGQETQYF
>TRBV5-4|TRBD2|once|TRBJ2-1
TGTGCCAGCAGCTCACTCAAGCGGGAGAGGAACGTCTACAATGAGCAGTTCTTC
CASSSLKRERNVYNEQFF
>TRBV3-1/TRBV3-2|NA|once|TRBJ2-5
TGTGCCAGCAGCCACGAGGAGACCCAGTACTTC
CASSHEETQYF
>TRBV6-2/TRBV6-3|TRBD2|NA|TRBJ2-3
TGTGCCAGCAGTTACGGCCTAGCGGGGGGCTCCCTAAGGGATACGCAGTATTTT
CASSYGLAGGSLRDTQYF
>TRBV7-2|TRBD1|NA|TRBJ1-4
TGTGCCAGCAGCTCAGACAGGGGGAGTGAAAAACTGTTTTTT
CASSSDRGSEKLFF
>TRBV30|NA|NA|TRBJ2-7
TGTGCCTGGAGACGGCAGGGTGAAGAGCAGTACTTC
CAWRRQGEEQYF
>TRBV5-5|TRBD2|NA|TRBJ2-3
TGTGCCAGCAGCTTGGTAGCGGGGGGAAGCACAGATACGCAGTATTTT
CASSLVAGGSTDTQYF
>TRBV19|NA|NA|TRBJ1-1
TGTGCCAGTAGTCTGACAACGAACACTGAAGCTTTCTTT
CASSLTTNTEAFF
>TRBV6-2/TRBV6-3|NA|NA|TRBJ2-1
TGTGCCAGCAGTTACGGTCAGGTTGAGCAGTTCTTC
CASSYGQVEQFF
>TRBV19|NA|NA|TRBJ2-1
TGTGCCAGTAGTATGACGGGACTCCACTACAATGAGCAGTTCTTC
CASSMTGLHYNEQFF
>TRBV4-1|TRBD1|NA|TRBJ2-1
TGCGCCAGCAGCCAAGATCCCGGGACAGGGAGAGGAGAGCAGTTCTTC
CASSQDPGTGRGEQFF
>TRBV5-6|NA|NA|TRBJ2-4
TGTGCCAGCAGCGCCCGGGTGGGGGCGGCAAACATTCAGTACTTC
CASSARVGAANIQYF
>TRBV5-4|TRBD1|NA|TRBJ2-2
TGTGCCAGCAGCACGTACGACAGGGCCGGGGAGCTGTTTTTT
CASSTYDRAGELFF
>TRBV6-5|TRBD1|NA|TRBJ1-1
TGTGCCAGCACCCCGGACAGGAATAGGGGAGCTTTCTTT
CASTPDRNRGAFF
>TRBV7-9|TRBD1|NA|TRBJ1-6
TGTGCCAGCAGTTTAAATGCTCCAGGGGGGCCCCTCCACTTT
CASSLNAPGGPLHF
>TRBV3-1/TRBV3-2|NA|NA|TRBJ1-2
TGTGCCAGCAGCCCAGGGGTCTACTATGGCTACACCTTC
CASSPGVYYGYTF
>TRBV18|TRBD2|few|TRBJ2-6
TGTGCCAGCTCACCACCGGGCAAGCGGGGGGGCCCCGGGGCCAACGTCCTGACTTTC
CASSPPGKRGGPGANVLTF
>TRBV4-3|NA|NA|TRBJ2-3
TGCGCCAGCAGCCCGTCGGCTAGGTACACAGATACGCAGTATTTT
CASSPSARYTDTQYF
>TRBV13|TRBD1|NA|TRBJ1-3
TGTGCCAGCAGACTCCAGGGGGCTGGGGGAAACACCATATATTTT
CASRLQGAGGNTIYF
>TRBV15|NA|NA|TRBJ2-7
TGTGCCACCTCGCGGGGGCTTTACGAGCAGTACTTC
CATSRGLYEQYF
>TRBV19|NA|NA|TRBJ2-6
TGTGCCACTACAGCCTCTGGGGCCAACGTCCTGACTTTC
CATTASGANVLTF
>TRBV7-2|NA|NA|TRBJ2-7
TGTGCCAGCAGCCCTCAGGGGCACACGACCGCCGGGCAGTACTTC
CASSPQGHTTAGQYF
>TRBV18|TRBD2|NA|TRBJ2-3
TGTGCCAGCTCACCACTTCGAGCGGGGGGGCCAGATACGCAGTATTTT
CASSPLRAGGPDTQYF
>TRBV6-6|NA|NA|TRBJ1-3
TGTGCCAGCAAACTTCCCGGCTCTGGAAACACCATATATTTT
CASKLPGSGNTIYF
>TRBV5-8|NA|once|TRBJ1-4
TGTGCCAGCAGCTCGACCGGGTTTTCTAATGAAAAACTGTTTTTT
CASSSTGFSNEKLFF
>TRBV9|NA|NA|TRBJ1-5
TGTGCCAGCAGCACCCACAGTGGGAGCAATCAGCCCCAGCATTTT
CASSTHSGSNQPQHF
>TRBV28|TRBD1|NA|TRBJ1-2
TGTGCCAGCAGCCGGACTGGGACAGTCTACACCTTC
CASSRTGTVYTF
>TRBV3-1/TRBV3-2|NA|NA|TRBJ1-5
TGTGCCAGCAGCCAAGATAATAGCGGGGCTCAGCCCCAGCATTTT
CASSQDNSGAQPQHF
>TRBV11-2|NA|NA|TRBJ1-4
TGTGCCAGCAGCTACAGTCGAACTAATGAAAAACTGTTTTTT
CASSYSRTNEKLFF
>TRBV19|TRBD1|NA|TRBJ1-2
TGTGCCAGTAGTGCCCGGGACAGGGGCCGTAACTATGGCTACACCTTC
CASSARDRGRNYGYTF
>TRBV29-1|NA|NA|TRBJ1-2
TGCAGCGTTGGGTCCGGGAATGGCTACACCTTC
CSVGSGNGYTF
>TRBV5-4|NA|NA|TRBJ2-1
TGTGCCAGCAGCACTAGGTCCCTCAATGAGCAGTTCTTC
CASSTRSLNEQFF
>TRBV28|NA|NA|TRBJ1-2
TGTGCCAGCAAACGGGGTCTTGGCTACACCTTC
CASKRGLGYTF
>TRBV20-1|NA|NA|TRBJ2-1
TGCAGTGCTAGCTCCAATGAGCAGTTCTTC
CSASSNEQFF
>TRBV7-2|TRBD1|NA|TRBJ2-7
TGTGCCAGCAGCTTCCGGACAGGGAAACACGAGCAGTACTTC
CASSFRTGKHEQYF
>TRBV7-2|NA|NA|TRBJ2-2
TGTGCCAGCAGCTCTGGTCAAGTAGTCGGGGAGCTGTTTTTT
CASSSGQVVGELFF
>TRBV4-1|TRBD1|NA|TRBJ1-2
TGCGCCAGCAGCCAACCCGGGACAGGGGATCTGAACACCTTC
CASSQPGTGDLNTF
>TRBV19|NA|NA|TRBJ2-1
TGTGCCAGTAGTATAGTTAGGGGTCGAACCTACAATGAGCAGTTCTTC
CASSIVRGRTYNEQFF
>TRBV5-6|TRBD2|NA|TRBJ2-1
TGTGCCAGCAGCCGGTCCTGGACTAGGGGCAATGAGCAGTTCTTC
CASSRSWTRGNEQFF
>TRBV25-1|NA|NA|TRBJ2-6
TGTGCCAGCAGTGAATTATCGAAGGGGCTTGGGGCCAACGTCCTGACTTTC
CASSELSKGLGANVLTF
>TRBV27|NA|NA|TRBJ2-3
TGTGCCAGCAGTTCCGCCCGGAGGGGTACGCAGTATTTT
CASSSARRGTQYF
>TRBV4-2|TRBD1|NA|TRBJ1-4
TGTGCCAGCAGCCAACAGACAGGGATCGGCGAAAAACTGTTTTTT
CASSQQTGIGEKLFF
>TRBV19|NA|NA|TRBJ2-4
TGTGCCAGTAGTCCCGAGGGGGGGAACATTCAGTACTTC
CASSPEGGNIQYF
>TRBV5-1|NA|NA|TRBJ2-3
TGCGCCAGCAGCTTGGAGTGGGCAGTCACAGATACGCAGTATTTT
CASSLEWAVTDTQYF
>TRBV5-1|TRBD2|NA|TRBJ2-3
TGCGCCAGCAGCTGGGGGGGACTAGCGGGAGCAGATACGCAGTATTTT
CASSWGGLAGADTQYF
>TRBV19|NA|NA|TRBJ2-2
TGTGCCAGTAGTATAGGGGGAGACACCGGGGAGCTGTTTTTT
CASSIGGDTGELFF
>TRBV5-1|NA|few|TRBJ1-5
TGCGCCAGCAGACTAGATGACAGGTTCAATCAGCCCCAGCATTTT
CASRLDDRFNQPQHF
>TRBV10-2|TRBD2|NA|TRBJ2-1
TGCGCCAGCAGAGGGGCGGGAACTAGCGGGAGTAAGAATGAGCAGTTCTTC
CASRGAGTSGSKNEQFF
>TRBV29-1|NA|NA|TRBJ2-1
TGCAGCGTGGGAGGGGGGACTTCCTACAATGAGCAGTTCTTC
CSVGGGTSYNEQFF
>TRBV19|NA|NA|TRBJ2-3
TGTGCCAGTAGTAGTCCCGGGGACAACACAGATACGCAGTATTTT
CASSSPGDNTDTQYF
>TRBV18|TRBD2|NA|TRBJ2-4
TGTGCCAGCTCACCCCCGATGGAACGGGGGGGCGGAAGAAACATTCAGTACTTC
CASSPPMERGGGRNIQYF